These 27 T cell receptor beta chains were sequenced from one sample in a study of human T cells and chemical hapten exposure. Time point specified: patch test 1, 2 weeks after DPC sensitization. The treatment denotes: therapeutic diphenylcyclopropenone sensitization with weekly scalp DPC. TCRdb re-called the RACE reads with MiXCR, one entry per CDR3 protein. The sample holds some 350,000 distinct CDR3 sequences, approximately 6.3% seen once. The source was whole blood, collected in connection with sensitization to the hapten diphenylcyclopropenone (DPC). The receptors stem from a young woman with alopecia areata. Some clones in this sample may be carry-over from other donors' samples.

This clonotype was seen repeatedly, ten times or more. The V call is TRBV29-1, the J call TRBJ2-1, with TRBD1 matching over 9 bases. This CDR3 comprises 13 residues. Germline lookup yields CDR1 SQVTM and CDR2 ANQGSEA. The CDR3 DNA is TGCAGTGCTCATGGGACAGGGAGAAATGAGCAGTTCTTC. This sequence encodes CSAHGTGRNEQFF.

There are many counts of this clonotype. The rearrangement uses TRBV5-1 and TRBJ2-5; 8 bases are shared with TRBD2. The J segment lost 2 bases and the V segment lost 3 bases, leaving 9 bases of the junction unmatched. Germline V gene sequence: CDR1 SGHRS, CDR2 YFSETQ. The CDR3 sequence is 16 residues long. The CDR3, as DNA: TGCGCCAGCAGCTCTATTGTCGGGACTAGACAAGAGACCCAGTACTTC. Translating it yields CASSSIVGTRQETQYF.

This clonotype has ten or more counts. Here the CDR3 DNA reads TGTGCCAGCAGTTACTCAAGAACTCAAACCCCCTATCAGCCCCAGCATTTT. Protein sequence: CASSYSRTQTPYQPQHF. The chain recombines TRBV6-2 or TRBV6-3 with TRBJ1-5; D unclear. Germline CDR1 and CDR2: MNHEY and SVGEGT. Trimming removed 0 bases from V and 5 bases from J, with 17 bases in between. This CDR3 region has 17 residues.

The CDR3 DNA sequence: TGTGCCATCAGAACAGTCTCTGGAAACACCATATATTTT. Translated, it gives CAIRTVSGNTIYF. The V call is TRBV10-3, the J call TRBJ1-3; D gene uncertain. Germline CDR1 ENHRY, CDR2 SYGVKD. This CDR3 spans 13 amino acids. The V and J ends lost 6 bases and 0 bases respectively, with 6 bases between them.

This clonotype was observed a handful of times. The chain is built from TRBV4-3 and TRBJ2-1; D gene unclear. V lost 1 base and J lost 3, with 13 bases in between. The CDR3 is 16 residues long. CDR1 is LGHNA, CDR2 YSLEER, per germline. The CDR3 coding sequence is TGCGCCAGCAGCCAAGGGGTCAGCGACGGCTACAATGAGCAGTTCTTC. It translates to CASSQGVSDGYNEQFF.

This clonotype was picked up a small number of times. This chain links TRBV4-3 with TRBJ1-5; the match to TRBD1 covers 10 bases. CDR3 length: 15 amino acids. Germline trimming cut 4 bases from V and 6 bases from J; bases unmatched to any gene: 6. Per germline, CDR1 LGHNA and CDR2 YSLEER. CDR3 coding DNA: TGCGCCAGCAGCCCTGACAGGGGGCTGAGTCAGCCCCAGCATTTT. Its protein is CASSPDRGLSQPQHF.

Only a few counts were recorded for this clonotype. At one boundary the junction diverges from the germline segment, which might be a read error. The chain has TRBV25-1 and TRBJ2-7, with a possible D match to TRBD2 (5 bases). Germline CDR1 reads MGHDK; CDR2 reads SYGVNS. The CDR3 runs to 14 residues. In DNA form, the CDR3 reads TGTGCCAGCAGGGGGAGTTACGTCTCCCACGAGCAGTACTTC. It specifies CASRGSYVSHEQYF.

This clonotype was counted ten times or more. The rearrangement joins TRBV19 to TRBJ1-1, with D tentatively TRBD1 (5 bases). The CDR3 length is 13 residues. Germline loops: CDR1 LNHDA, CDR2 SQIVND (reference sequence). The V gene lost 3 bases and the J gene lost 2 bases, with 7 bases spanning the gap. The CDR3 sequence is CASSMTVNTEAFF. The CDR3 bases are TGTGCCAGTAGTATGACAGTTAACACTGAAGCTTTCTTT.

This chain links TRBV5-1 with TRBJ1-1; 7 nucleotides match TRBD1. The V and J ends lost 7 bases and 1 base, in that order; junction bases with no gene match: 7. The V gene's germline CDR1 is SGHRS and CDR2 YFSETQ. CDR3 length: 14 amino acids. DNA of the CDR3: TGCGCCAGCCGCATACAGGGGCAGAACACTGAAGCTTTCTTT. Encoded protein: CASRIQGQNTEAFF.

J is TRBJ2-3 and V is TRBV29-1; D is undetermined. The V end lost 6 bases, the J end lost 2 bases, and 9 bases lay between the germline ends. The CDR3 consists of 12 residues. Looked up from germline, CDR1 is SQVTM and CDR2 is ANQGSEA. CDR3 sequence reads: CSVCPSTDTQYF. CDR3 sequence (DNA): TGCAGCGTGTGCCCGTCCACAGATACGCAGTATTTT.

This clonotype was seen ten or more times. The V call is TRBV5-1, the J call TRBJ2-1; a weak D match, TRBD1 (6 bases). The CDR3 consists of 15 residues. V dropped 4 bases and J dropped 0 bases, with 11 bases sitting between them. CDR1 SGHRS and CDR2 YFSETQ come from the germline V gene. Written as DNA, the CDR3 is TGCGCCAGCAGCACAGGGTCAAGCTCCTACAATGAGCAGTTCTTC. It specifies CASSTGSSSYNEQFF. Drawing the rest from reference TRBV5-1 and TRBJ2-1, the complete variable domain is KAGVTQTPRYLIKTRGQQVTLSCSPISGHRSVSWYQQTPGQGLQFLFEYFSETQRNKGNFPGRFSGRQFSNSRSEMNVSTLELGDSALYLCASSTGSSSYNEQFFGPGTRLTVL.

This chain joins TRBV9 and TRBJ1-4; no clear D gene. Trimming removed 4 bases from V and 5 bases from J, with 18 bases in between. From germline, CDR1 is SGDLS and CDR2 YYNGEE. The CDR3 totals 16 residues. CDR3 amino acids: CASSPADRGTNEKLFF. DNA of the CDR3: TGTGCCAGCAGCCCGGCGGATCGAGGAACCAATGAAAAACTGTTTTTT.

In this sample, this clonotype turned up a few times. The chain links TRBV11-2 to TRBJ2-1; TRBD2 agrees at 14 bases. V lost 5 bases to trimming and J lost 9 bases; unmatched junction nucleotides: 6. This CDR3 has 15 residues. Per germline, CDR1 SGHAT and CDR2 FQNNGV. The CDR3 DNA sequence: TGTGCCAGCAGCACGGGACTAGCGGGGGTTGTTGAGCAGTTCTTC. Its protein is CASSTGLAGVVEQFF.

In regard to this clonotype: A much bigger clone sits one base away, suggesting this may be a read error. CDR3 DNA: TGCGCCAGCAGCCAAGAGGTTGTGACGTACGAGCAGTACTTC. Translation gives CASSQEVVTYEQYF. V usage is TRBV4-3 and J usage is TRBJ2-7, with D hard to call. Germline CDR1 and CDR2: LGHNA and YSLEER. This CDR3 comprises 14 residues. V was shortened by 0 bases and J by 4 bases, with 10 bases between the two germline ends.

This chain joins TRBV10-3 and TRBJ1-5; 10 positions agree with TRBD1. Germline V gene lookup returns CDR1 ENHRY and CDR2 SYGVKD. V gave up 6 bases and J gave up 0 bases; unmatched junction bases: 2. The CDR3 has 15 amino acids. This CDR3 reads CAISGQGDSNQPQHF. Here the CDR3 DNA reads TGTGCCATCAGCGGACAGGGGGATAGCAATCAGCCCCAGCATTTT.

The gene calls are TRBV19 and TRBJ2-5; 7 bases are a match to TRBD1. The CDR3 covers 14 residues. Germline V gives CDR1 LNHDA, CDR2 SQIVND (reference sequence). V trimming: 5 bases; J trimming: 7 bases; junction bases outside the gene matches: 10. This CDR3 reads CASSPRQGEATQYF. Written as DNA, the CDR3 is TGTGCCAGTAGTCCGCGACAGGGAGAAGCGACCCAGTACTTC.

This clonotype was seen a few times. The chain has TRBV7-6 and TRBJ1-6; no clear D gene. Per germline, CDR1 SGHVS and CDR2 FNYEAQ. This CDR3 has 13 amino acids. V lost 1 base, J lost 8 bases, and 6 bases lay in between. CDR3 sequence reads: CASSLGWDSPLHF. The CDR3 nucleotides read TGTGCCAGCAGCTTAGGGTGGGATTCACCCCTCCACTTT.

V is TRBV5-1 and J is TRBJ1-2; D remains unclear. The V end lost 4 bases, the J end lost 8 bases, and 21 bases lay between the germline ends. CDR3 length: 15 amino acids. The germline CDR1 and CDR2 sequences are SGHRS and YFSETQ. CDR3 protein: CASSPTEQKLRGYTF. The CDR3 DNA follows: TGCGCCAGCAGCCCGACCGAACAGAAGCTTAGGGGCTACACCTTC.

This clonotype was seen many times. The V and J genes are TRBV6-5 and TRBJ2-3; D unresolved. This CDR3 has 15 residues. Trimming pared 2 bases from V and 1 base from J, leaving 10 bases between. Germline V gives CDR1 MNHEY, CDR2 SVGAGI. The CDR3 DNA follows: TGTGCCAGCAGTTACAGCGACGGGCGCACAGATACGCAGTATTTT. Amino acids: CASSYSDGRTDTQYF.

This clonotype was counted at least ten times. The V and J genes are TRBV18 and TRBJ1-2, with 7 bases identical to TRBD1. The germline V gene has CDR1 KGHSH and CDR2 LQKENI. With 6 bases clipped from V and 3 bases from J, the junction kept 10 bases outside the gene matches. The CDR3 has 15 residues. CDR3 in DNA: TGTGCCAGCTCTACGTCCGGGACAGCGGACTATGGCTACACCTTC. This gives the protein CASSTSGTADYGYTF.

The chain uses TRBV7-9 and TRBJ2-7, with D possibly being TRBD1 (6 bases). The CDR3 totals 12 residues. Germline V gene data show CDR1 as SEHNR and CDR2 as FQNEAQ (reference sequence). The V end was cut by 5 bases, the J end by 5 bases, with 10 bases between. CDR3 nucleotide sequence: TGTGCCAGCAGCCCCAACAGGGACGAGCAGTACTTC. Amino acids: CASSPNRDEQYF.

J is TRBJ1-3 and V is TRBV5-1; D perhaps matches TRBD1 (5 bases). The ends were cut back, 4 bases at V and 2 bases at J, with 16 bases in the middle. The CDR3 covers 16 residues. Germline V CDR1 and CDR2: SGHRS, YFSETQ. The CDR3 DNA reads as TGCGCCAGCAGCCGGGGGACGACGGAAACTGGAAACACCATATATTTT. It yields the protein CASSRGTTETGNTIYF.

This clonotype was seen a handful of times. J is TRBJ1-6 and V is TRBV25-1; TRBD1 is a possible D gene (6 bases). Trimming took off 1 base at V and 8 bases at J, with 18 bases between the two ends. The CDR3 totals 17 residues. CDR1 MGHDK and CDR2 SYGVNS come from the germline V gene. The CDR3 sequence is CASSESAGVVIDSPLHF. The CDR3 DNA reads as TGTGCCAGCAGTGAATCCGCAGGGGTAGTCATCGATTCACCCCTCCACTTT.

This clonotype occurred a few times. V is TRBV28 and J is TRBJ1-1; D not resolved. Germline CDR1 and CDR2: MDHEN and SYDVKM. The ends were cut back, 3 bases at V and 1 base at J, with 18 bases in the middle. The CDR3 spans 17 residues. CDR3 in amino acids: CASSLTFSSFRNTEAFF. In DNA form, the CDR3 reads TGTGCCAGCAGTTTGACTTTCTCCTCCTTCCGGAACACTGAAGCTTTCTTT.

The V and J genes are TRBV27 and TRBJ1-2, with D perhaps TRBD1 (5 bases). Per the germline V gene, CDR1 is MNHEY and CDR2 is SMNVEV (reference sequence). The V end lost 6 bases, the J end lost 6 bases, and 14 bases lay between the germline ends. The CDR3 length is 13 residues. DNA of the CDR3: TGTGCCAGCAGCCACGGGGGAATCCATGGCTACACCTTC. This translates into CASSHGGIHGYTF.

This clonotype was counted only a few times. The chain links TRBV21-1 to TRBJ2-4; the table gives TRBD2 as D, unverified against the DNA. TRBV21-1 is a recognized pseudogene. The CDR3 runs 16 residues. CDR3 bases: TGTGCCAGCACACTAGCGGGGGAGGACGACAAAAACATTCAGTACTTC. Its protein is CASTLAGEDDKNIQYF.

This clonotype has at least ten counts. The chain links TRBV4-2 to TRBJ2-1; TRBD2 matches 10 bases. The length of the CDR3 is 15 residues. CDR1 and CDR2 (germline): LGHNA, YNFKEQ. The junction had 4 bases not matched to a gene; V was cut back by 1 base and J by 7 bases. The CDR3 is CASSQGTSGQNEQFF. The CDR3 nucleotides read TGTGCCAGCAGCCAAGGGACTAGCGGACAGAATGAGCAGTTCTTC.